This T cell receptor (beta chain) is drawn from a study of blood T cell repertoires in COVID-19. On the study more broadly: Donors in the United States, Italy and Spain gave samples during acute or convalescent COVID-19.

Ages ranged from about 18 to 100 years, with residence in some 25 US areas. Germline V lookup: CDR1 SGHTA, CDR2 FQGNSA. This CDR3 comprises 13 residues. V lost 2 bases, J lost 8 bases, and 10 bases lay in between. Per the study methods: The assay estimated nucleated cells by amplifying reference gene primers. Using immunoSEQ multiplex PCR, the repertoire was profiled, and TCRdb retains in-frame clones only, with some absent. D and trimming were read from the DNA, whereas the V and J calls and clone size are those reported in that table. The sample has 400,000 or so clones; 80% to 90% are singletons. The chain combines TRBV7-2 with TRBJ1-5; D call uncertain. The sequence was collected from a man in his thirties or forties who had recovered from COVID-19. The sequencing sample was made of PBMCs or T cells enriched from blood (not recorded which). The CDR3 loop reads CASSLSPVEPQHF. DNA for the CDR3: TGTGCCAGCAGCTTATCCCCGGTGGAGCCCCAGCATTTT.